The 25 T cell receptor beta chains in this list originate from one sample, sequenced in a study of T cell repertoires in cytomegalovirus infection. Using its own MiXCR run on the reads, TCRdb lists one record per CDR3 protein. The table shows 300,000 or so distinct CDR3 sequences, with 20% to 25% occurring only once. Their specific antigens are unknown. Sequenced material: cultured PBMCs, taken from culture after CMV antigen stimulation. The receptors derive from a human donor in good health (CMV status not recorded). Some clones in this sample may be carry-over from other donors' samples.

Concerning this clonotype: A much larger clone lies one base from this, so it may be a read error. The gene calls are TRBV7-2 and TRBJ2-2; 11 nucleotides agree with TRBD2. This CDR3 region has 17 residues. Germline CDR1 reads SGHTA; CDR2 reads FQGNSA. Here the CDR3 reads CASSLVASGRKTGELLF. Here the CDR3 DNA reads TGTGCCAGCAGCTTAGTGGCTAGCGGGAGGAAAACCGGGGAGCTGTTATTT.

The rearrangement joins TRBV6-6 to TRBJ2-3, with 8 nucleotides matching TRBD1. This CDR3 region has 16 residues. V lost 0 bases to trimming and J lost 1 base; unmatched junction nucleotides: 3. Germline V gene sequence: CDR1 MNHNY, CDR2 SVGAGI (reference sequence). CDR3 nucleotide sequence: TGTGCCAGCAGTTACTCCGGGACAGGCGGCACAGATACGCAGTATTTT. Protein product: CASSYSGTGGTDTQYF.

The table lists this clonotype with a few counts. This rearrangement joins TRBV4-3 to TRBJ1-5, with D uncertain. The V gene lost 1 base and the J gene lost 2 bases, with 12 bases spanning the gap. CDR1 is LGHNA and CDR2 is YSLEER in the germline V gene. The CDR3 is made up of 16 amino acids. DNA for the CDR3: TGCGCCAGCAGCCAAGTTCGAGGGAGCGGCAATCAGCCCCAGCATTTT. Its translation is CASSQVRGSGNQPQHF.

This clonotype occurred many times. The rearrangement joins TRBV7-2 to TRBJ1-2; perhaps TRBD1 as D (6 bases). The CDR3 is 14 amino acids. The germline V and J ends were trimmed by 3 bases and 5 bases, with 13 bases remaining between them. In germline, CDR1 is SGHTA, CDR2 FQGNSA. CDR3: CASSFGGRLYGYTF. In nucleotides, the CDR3 is TGTGCCAGCAGCTTCGGGGGGCGGTTGTATGGCTACACCTTC. The full variable domain, in which reference TRBV7-2 and TRBJ1-2 provide the parts outside the CDR3, is GAGVSQSPSNKVTEKGKDVELRCDPISGHTALYWYRQSLGQGLEFLIYFQGNSAPDKSGLPSDRFSAERTGGSVSTLTIQRTQQEDSAVYLCASSFGGRLYGYTFGSGTRLTVV.

The CDR3 DNA sequence: TGTGCCAGCAGCCCAGGGACAGGACCCTACGAGCAGTACTTC. This sequence encodes CASSPGTGPYEQYF. The rearrangement uses TRBV12-3 or TRBV12-4 and TRBJ2-7; 8 nucleotides line up with TRBD1. The CDR3 contains 14 residues. Trimming at V came to 6 bases and at J to 2 bases, leaving 6 bases not matched to a gene.

The chain couples TRBV15 to TRBJ2-1; D gene ambiguous. CDR1 is LNHNV, CDR2 YYDKDF, per germline (reference sequence). The CDR3 spans 15 residues. The V and J ends lost 1 base and 5 bases respectively, with 12 bases between them. CDR3 loop: CATSRAHSTDNEQFF. CDR3 DNA sequence: TGTGCCACCAGCAGAGCTCACAGCACTGACAATGAGCAGTTCTTC.

This chain uses TRBV6-2 or TRBV6-3 with TRBJ2-1; D possibly corresponds to TRBD2 (7 bases). Trimming cost V 7 bases and J 2 bases, with 12 bases left between them. The CDR3 is 14 amino acids. Germline V lookup: CDR1 MNHEY, CDR2 SVGEGT. The CDR3 region is CASTGGLAYNEQFF. The CDR3 DNA reads as TGTGCCAGCACCGGGGGGCTAGCCTACAATGAGCAGTTCTTC.

This clonotype was detected a few times. The rearrangement joins TRBV3-1 to TRBJ2-1, with 8 bases lining up with TRBD2. Trimming at V came to 4 bases and at J to 0 bases, leaving 5 bases not matched to a gene. The CDR3 runs to 16 residues. Germline-derived CDR1 and CDR2 are LGHDT and YNNKEL (reference sequence). The CDR3 sequence: CASSPIAGSSYNEQFF. CDR3 bases: TGTGCCAGCAGCCCCATAGCGGGGAGCTCCTACAATGAGCAGTTCTTC.

V and J are TRBV28 and TRBJ1-5; 8 nucleotides align to TRBD1. The germline V gene encodes CDR1 MDHEN and CDR2 SYDVKM. V shed 5 bases, J shed 0 bases, and the junction held 9 bases outside the gene matches. This CDR3 region has 17 residues. This chain's CDR3 is CASSPLGTGYSNQPQHF. The CDR3 nucleotides read TGTGCCAGCAGTCCCTTGGGGACAGGTTATAGCAATCAGCCCCAGCATTTT.

The gene calls are TRBV12-3 or TRBV12-4 and TRBJ2-1; D is uncertain. This CDR3 comprises 18 residues. Trimming left V 2 bases short and J 0 bases short, with 17 bases between. CDR3 sequence reads: CASSLSRLGLGSYNEQFF. The CDR3 bases are TGTGCCAGCAGTTTAAGTCGATTGGGTCTCGGCTCCTACAATGAGCAGTTCTTC.

The rearrangement links TRBV28 to TRBJ2-6, with no clear D. The CDR3 is 16 amino acids. From germline, CDR1 is MDHEN and CDR2 SYDVKM. V lost 6 bases and J lost 0, with 12 bases in between. The chain's CDR3 is CASSTAEVSGANVLTF. In DNA form, the CDR3 reads TGTGCCAGCAGCACCGCGGAAGTCTCTGGGGCCAACGTCCTGACTTTC.

Ten or more counts support this clonotype. This rearrangement joins TRBV19 to TRBJ2-3, with TRBD1 matching over 11 bases. J gave up 3 bases and V 7 bases, and 3 bases lay outside the gene matches. The CDR3 loop spans 14 amino acids. Germline lookup yields CDR1 LNHDA and CDR2 SQIVND (reference sequence). CDR3 sequence reads: CASTRDRGTDTQYF. In DNA, the CDR3 is TGTGCCAGTACGCGGGACAGGGGGACAGATACGCAGTATTTT.

This sequence joins TRBV30 and TRBJ2-2; the D is unclear. The germline gives CDR1 GTSNPN, CDR2 SVGIG (reference sequence). Deletions cut 0 bases from V and 5 bases from J, with 7 bases between. CDR3 length equals 13 residues. The CDR3 sequence: CAWSVPGTGELFF. CDR3 nucleotide sequence: TGTGCCTGGAGTGTACCCGGTACCGGGGAGCTGTTTTTT.

This clonotype was observed a few times. A much larger clone differs by one base, so this may be a read error. CDR3: CASRLNQPQHF. The DNA for the CDR3 is TGTGCCAGCAGATTAAATCAGCCCCAGCATTTT. The V and J genes are TRBV6-4 and TRBJ1-5; no firm D call. CDR3 length: 11 residues. V was pared by 6 bases and J by 4 bases, with 4 bases between. The germline gives CDR1 MRHNA, CDR2 SNTAGT.

This clonotype was recorded only once. J is TRBJ2-1 and V is TRBV6-5; TRBD2 aligns across 7 bases. This CDR3 is built from 17 residues. Germline V gene sequence: CDR1 MNHEY, CDR2 SVGAGI. V shed 0 bases and J 0 bases; nucleotides not matched to a gene: 5. The CDR3 loop reads CASSYSKGGSSYNEQFF. CDR3 bases: TGTGCCAGCAGTTACTCGAAAGGCGGGAGCTCCTACAATGAGCAGTTCTTC.

This clonotype came up a few times. The chain combines TRBV19 with TRBJ2-1, with TRBD2 matching 13 bases. J was trimmed by 9 bases and V by 5 bases; bases with no gene match: 4. Germline CDR1 LNHDA, CDR2 SQIVND (reference sequence). This CDR3 contains 14 residues. DNA for the CDR3: TGTGCCAGTAGTGTCGGACTAGCGGGAGCTGAGCAGTTCTTC. It specifies CASSVGLAGAEQFF.

This clonotype was picked up one time. This sequence joins TRBV29-1 and TRBJ1-1, with D perhaps TRBD1 (5 bases). Germline V gene sequence: CDR1 SQVTM, CDR2 ANQGSEA. The CDR3 consists of 12 residues. V dropped 4 bases and J dropped 8 bases, with 14 bases sitting between them. CDR3 sequence: CSVAEFGTEAFF. The CDR3 DNA sequence: TGCAGCGTTGCGGAATTCGGGACGGAAGCTTTCTTT. The variable domain in full, with the rest retrieved from reference TRBV29-1 and TRBJ1-1, is SAVISQKPSRDICQRGTSLTIQCQVDSQVTMMFWYRQQPGQSLTLIATANQGSEATYESGFVIDKFPISRPNLTFSTLTVSNMSPEDSSIYLCSVAEFGTEAFFGQGTRLTVV.

The chain links TRBV19 to TRBJ1-4; tentatively, D is TRBD1 (6 bases). The CDR3 has 14 residues. Trimming removed 4 bases at V and 12 bases at J, with 18 bases between. Germline assignment: CDR1 LNHDA and CDR2 SQIVND (reference sequence). The DNA for the CDR3 is TGTGCCAGTAGTACCGGGACACTTAGGGGGGAACTGTTTTTT. Its translation is CASSTGTLRGELFF.

This clonotype has just a few counts. The rearrangement joins TRBV4-3 to TRBJ1-2, with 7 bases lining up with TRBD1. The CDR3 sequence is 15 residues long. Germline-derived CDR1 and CDR2 are LGHNA and YSLEER. Trimming removed 4 bases from V and 1 base from J; junction bases left unmatched: 6. The CDR3: CASSLDRDLNYGYTF. Here the CDR3 DNA reads TGCGCCAGCAGCCTAGACAGGGACCTTAACTATGGCTACACCTTC.

The rearrangement links TRBV27 to TRBJ2-3; TRBD2 aligns across 11 bases. In germline, CDR1 is MNHEY, CDR2 SMNVEV (reference sequence). With 8 bases clipped from V and 3 bases from J, the junction kept 7 bases outside the gene matches. There are 15 residues in the CDR3. CDR3 protein: CASQRLAGSTDTQYF. As DNA, the CDR3 is TGTGCCAGCCAACGACTAGCGGGATCGACAGATACGCAGTATTTT.

This chain connects TRBV6-6 to TRBJ1-1; D not resolved. The V gene lost 0 bases and the J gene lost 1 base, with 9 bases spanning the gap. Germline CDR1 MNHNY, CDR2 SVGAGI (reference sequence). This CDR3 comprises 15 residues. The CDR3 coding sequence is TGTGCCAGCAGTTACTCGATTGGCAGGAACACTGAAGCTTTCTTT. It encodes CASSYSIGRNTEAFF.

Points on this clonotype: It may be a read error: a sequence one base away is much more abundant. The V gene is TRBV7-2, the J gene TRBJ1-5; D remains unclear. V lost 1 base to trimming and J lost 5 bases, with 18 bases between them. The length of the CDR3 is 17 residues. Germline CDR1 SGHTA, CDR2 FQGNSA. CDR3 in amino acids: CASSLEAFGRRYQPQHF. In nucleotides, the CDR3 is TGTGCCAGCAGCTTAGAGGCATTCGGCAGGAGGTATCAGCCCCAGCATTTT. The full variable domain, with the rest looked up from reference TRBV7-2 and TRBJ1-5, is GAGVSQSPSNKVTEKGKDVELRCDPISGHTALYWYRQSLGQGLEFLIYFQGNSAPDKSGLPSDRFSAERTGGSVSTLTIQRTQQEDSAVYLCASSLEAFGRRYQPQHFGDGTRLSIL.

The V call is TRBV7-8, the J call TRBJ2-1; D possibly corresponds to TRBD1 (5 bases). With 1 base removed from V and 5 bases from J, the gap between germline ends came to 9 bases. Germline V CDR1 and CDR2: SGHVS, FQNEAQ. The CDR3 totals 14 residues. CDR3 in amino acids: CASSLGQPNNEQFF. In DNA form, the CDR3 reads TGTGCCAGCAGCTTAGGACAGCCCAACAATGAGCAGTTCTTC.

This clonotype was observed a few times. The rearrangement links TRBV12-3 or TRBV12-4 to TRBJ2-7; 8 bases fit TRBD2. This CDR3 comprises 13 residues. V gave up 6 bases and J gave up 7 bases; unmatched junction bases: 8. The CDR3 DNA reads as TGTGCCAGCAGACAAGCGGGAGCTGGGGAGCAGTACGTC. Translated, it gives CASRQAGAGEQYV.

The chain employs TRBV12-3 or TRBV12-4 and TRBJ1-1; the D is unclear. Trimming left V 6 bases short and J 9 bases short, with 11 bases between. The CDR3 is 11 amino acids. In DNA form, the CDR3 reads TGTGCCAGCAGCGTCAAAGGTAAAGCTTTCTTT. The encoded protein is CASSVKGKAFF.